What follows are 27 T cell receptor beta chains derived from one specimen sequenced in a study of blood T cell repertoires in COVID-19. TCRdb keeps only in-frame clones here, not all; method: immunoSEQ multiplex PCR. The table lists 490,000 or so clones, around 87% of them singletons. Sample: PBMCs or T cells enriched from blood (not recorded which). Receptors were obtained from a middle-aged woman who had recovered from COVID-19.

The chain combines TRBV5-4 with TRBJ2-5; TRBD2 agrees at 7 bases. This CDR3 contains 13 residues. Trimming at V came to 3 bases and at J to 3 bases, leaving 2 bases not matched to a gene. The germline V gene encodes CDR1 SGHNT and CDR2 YYREEE (reference sequence). This CDR3 reads CASSWGLKETQYF. In nucleotides, the CDR3 is TGTGCCAGCAGCTGGGGACTAAAAGAGACCCAGTACTTC.

The chain couples TRBV10-3 to TRBJ2-3; the match to TRBD2 covers 12 bases. Germline V gene data show CDR1 as ENHRY and CDR2 as SYGVKD. V lost 6 bases and J lost 3; bases outside the gene matches: 7. CDR3 length: 16 amino acids. The CDR3 DNA sequence: TGTGCCATCAGGCAGCGGACTAGCGGGACAACAGATACGCAGTATTTT. Translation: CAIRQRTSGTTDTQYF.

The V call is TRBV7-8, the J call TRBJ2-3; TRBD1 is a possible D gene (5 bases). This CDR3 is 16 amino acids long. Deletions cut 4 bases from V and 2 bases from J, with 16 bases between. The germline gives CDR1 SGHVS, CDR2 FQNEAQ. CDR3 loop: CASSSRQSSYTDTQYF. CDR3 DNA: TGTGCCAGCAGCTCCAGACAGAGTTCTTACACAGATACGCAGTATTTT.

The chain has TRBV27 and TRBJ1-2; 9 positions match TRBD1. This CDR3 region has 15 residues. Germline CDR1 is MNHEY and CDR2 is SMNVEV (reference sequence). V shed 7 bases and J 4 bases; nucleotides not matched to a gene: 10. In DNA, the CDR3 is TGTGCCAGCACCTTCCTTGGGACAGGGATCTATGGCTACACCTTC. This encodes CASTFLGTGIYGYTF.

The gene calls are TRBV11-2 and TRBJ1-1; D is unclear. The V and J ends lost 0 bases and 2 bases respectively, with 10 bases between them. The CDR3 loop spans 15 amino acids. The germline CDR1 and CDR2 sequences are SGHAT and FQNNGV. CDR3 loop: CASSLEPRHNTEAFF. CDR3 nucleotide sequence: TGTGCCAGCAGCTTAGAACCGCGACACAACACTGAAGCTTTCTTT.

The chain carries TRBV5-4 and TRBJ1-3, with D possibly TRBD1 on 5 matching bases. Germline V gene lookup returns CDR1 SGHNT and CDR2 YYREEE (reference sequence). CDR3 size: 16 residues. V dropped 0 bases and J dropped 0 bases, with 10 bases sitting between them. DNA for the CDR3: TGTGCCAGCAGCTTGGGGGGCAAGACCTCTGGAAACACCATATATTTT. Its translation: CASSLGGKTSGNTIYF.

This clone was seen only once. The chain joins TRBV7-9 to TRBJ1-1; TRBD1 aligns across 7 bases. Germline V gene sequence: CDR1 SEHNR, CDR2 FQNEAQ (reference sequence). The CDR3 covers 15 residues. The J segment lost 4 bases and the V segment lost 1 base, leaving 6 bases of the junction unmatched. The CDR3 DNA is TGTGCCAGCAGCTTAGGGAGGGGGCAGGGCACTGAAGCTTTCTTT. It is translated as CASSLGRGQGTEAFF.

The rearrangement links TRBV5-6 to TRBJ1-5; 12 nucleotides match TRBD1. The CDR3 is 17 amino acids. Germline values: CDR1 SGHDT, CDR2 YYEEEE. V was pared by 2 bases and J by 5 bases, with 8 bases of the junction left unmatched. CDR3 loop: CASSLGPGTGGDQPQHF. In DNA form, the CDR3 reads TGTGCCAGCAGCTTAGGGCCCGGGACAGGGGGCGATCAGCCCCAGCATTTT. Supplemented by reference TRBV5-6 and TRBJ1-5, the full variable domain reads DAGVTQSPTHLIKTRGQQVTLRCSPKSGHDTVSWYQQALGQGPQFIFQYYEEEERQRGNFPDRFSGHQFPNYSSELNVNALLLGDSALYLCASSLGPGTGGDQPQHFGDGTRLSIL.

J is TRBJ1-2 and V is TRBV3-1 (or the pseudogene TRBV3-2); TRBD1 might be the D (5 bases). There are 18 residues in the CDR3. The germline V gene has CDR1 LGHDT and CDR2 YNNKEL (reference sequence). Trimming pared 0 bases from V and 5 bases from J, leaving 22 bases between. CDR3 nucleotides: TGTGCCAGCAGCCAAGACTCGGGGGGTCGGTTATTCGGATATGGCTACACCTTC. Amino acid sequence: CASSQDSGGRLFGYGYTF.

The chain employs TRBV6-5 and TRBJ2-3; 9 bases match TRBD1. The CDR3 runs 15 residues. The germline V gene encodes CDR1 MNHEY and CDR2 SVGAGI. V shed 6 bases, J shed 1 base, and the junction held 5 bases outside the gene matches. The CDR3 is CASRGRDRGTDTQYF. The CDR3 DNA is TGTGCCAGCAGGGGAAGGGACAGGGGCACAGATACGCAGTATTTT.

CDR3 protein: CACARDLSDTIYF. CDR3 DNA sequence: TGTGCCTGCGCGCGGGATTTGAGTGACACCATATATTTT. The chain uses TRBV18 and TRBJ1-3; D gene unclear. The CDR3 spans 13 residues. Trimming took off 11 bases at V and 8 bases at J, with 19 bases between the two ends. The germline V gene has CDR1 KGHSH and CDR2 LQKENI.

This chain connects TRBV18 to TRBJ2-7; D is perhaps TRBD1 (5 bases). CDR1 is KGHSH and CDR2 is LQKENI in the germline V gene. Trimming stripped 0 bases from V and 3 bases from J, with 6 bases between. The CDR3 spans 13 residues. The CDR3 reads CASSPPGLYEQYF. In DNA, the CDR3 is TGTGCCAGCTCACCACCGGGGCTCTACGAGCAGTACTTC.

This clone has only one observation. This chain links TRBV5-1 with TRBJ2-5; D is perhaps TRBD2 (6 bases). Trimming stripped 0 bases from V and 5 bases from J, with 17 bases between. This CDR3 is built from 16 residues. The germline V gene encodes CDR1 SGHRS and CDR2 YFSETQ. The DNA for the CDR3 is TGCGCCAGCAGCTTGGCCCGGAGGGCCGGACGGGAGACCCAGTACTTC. This translates into CASSLARRAGRETQYF. The full variable domain, with the rest looked up from reference TRBV5-1 and TRBJ2-5, is KAGVTQTPRYLIKTRGQQVTLSCSPISGHRSVSWYQQTPGQGLQFLFEYFSETQRNKGNFPGRFSGRQFSNSRSEMNVSTLELGDSALYLCASSLARRAGRETQYFGPGTRLLVL.

The chain recombines TRBV10-3 with TRBJ1-2, with D possibly TRBD1 on 6 matching bases. This CDR3 region has 14 residues. In germline, CDR1 is ENHRY, CDR2 SYGVKD. The V end was cut by 7 bases, the J end by 1 base, with 13 bases between. The CDR3 coding sequence is TGTGCCATCACCCCGGACAGAGATAACTATGGCTACACCTTC. Translating it yields CAITPDRDNYGYTF.

This chain joins TRBV4-3 and TRBJ1-2, with 8 bases matching TRBD1. The germline V gene encodes CDR1 LGHNA and CDR2 YSLEER. The CDR3 has 16 residues. With 0 bases clipped from V and 7 bases from J, the junction kept 10 bases outside the gene matches. The DNA for the CDR3 is TGCGCCAGCAGCCAAGATCTGGAGACAGGGGTACGTGGCTACACCTTC. Amino acids: CASSQDLETGVRGYTF.

V usage is TRBV5-1 and J usage is TRBJ2-1; 14 bases are shared with TRBD2. CDR3 length: 19 amino acids. CDR1 SGHRS and CDR2 YFSETQ come from the germline V gene. With V trimmed by 3 bases and J by 9 bases, 17 bases remained unmatched. CDR3 bases: TGCGCCAGCAGCTCACGAACTTCGGGACTAGCGGGAGCTGTTGGTGAGCAGTTCTTC. Translation: CASSSRTSGLAGAVGEQFF.

The V and J genes are TRBV19 and TRBJ2-5, with TRBD1 matching 10 bases. Germline V gene sequence: CDR1 LNHDA, CDR2 SQIVND (reference sequence). V lost 6 bases and J lost 5; bases outside the gene matches: 6. The CDR3 has 14 amino acids. The CDR3 loop reads CASSRTGGWETQYF. CDR3 nucleotides: TGTGCCAGTAGCAGGACAGGGGGTTGGGAGACCCAGTACTTC.

The J gene is TRBJ1-2, the V gene TRBV7-2; a weak D match, TRBD1 (6 bases). The CDR3 covers 16 residues. The V gene lost 5 bases and the J gene lost 0 bases, with 16 bases spanning the gap. The germline gives CDR1 SGHTA, CDR2 FQGNSA. The DNA of the CDR3 is TGTGCCAGCAGCCCCTCGACAGGTAGACCTAACTATGGCTACACCTTC. This codes for CASSPSTGRPNYGYTF.

The chain employs TRBV18 and TRBJ2-3; 9 bases are a match to TRBD2. With V trimmed by 6 bases and J by 5 bases, 6 bases remained unmatched. The CDR3 spans 14 residues. CDR1 and CDR2 (germline): KGHSH, LQKENI. The CDR3 region is CASSIAGEGDTQYF. The CDR3 DNA is TGTGCCAGCTCCATAGCGGGAGAGGGAGATACGCAGTATTTT.

A single count supports this clone. The gene calls are TRBV9 and TRBJ2-3, with TRBD2 matching 9 bases. The CDR3 is made up of 18 amino acids. Germline loops: CDR1 SGDLS, CDR2 YYNGEE. After removal of 0 bases from V and 3 bases from J, the junction contained 11 bases not matched to a gene. Written as DNA, the CDR3 is TGTGCCAGCAGCGTAGCATCCGGCGGGAGGGCCAGGACAGATACGCAGTATTTT. It translates to CASSVASGGRARTDTQYF.

The rearrangement links TRBV6-2 or TRBV6-3 to TRBJ2-1; TRBD1 matches at 8 bases. Germline V gives CDR1 MNHEY, CDR2 SVGEGT. The V segment lost 2 bases and the J segment 8 bases; nucleotides outside the gene matches: 8. The CDR3 spans 15 residues. CDR3 DNA: TGTGCCAGCAGTTACGACAGGGGATTAGGTTATGAGCAGTTCTTC. Encoded protein: CASSYDRGLGYEQFF.

V and J are TRBV11-2 and TRBJ2-5; 13 bases line up with TRBD2. Germline CDR1 SGHAT, CDR2 FQNNGV. This CDR3 spans 16 amino acids. V shed 5 bases and J 5 bases; nucleotides not matched to a gene: 8. DNA of the CDR3: TGTGCCAGCAGCCCCGGACTAGCGGGAGTGAAGGAGACCCAGTACTTC. It specifies CASSPGLAGVKETQYF.

V gene TRBV6-5 combines with J gene TRBJ2-7, with TRBD1 matching 7 bases. The germline V gene encodes CDR1 MNHEY and CDR2 SVGAGI. The ends lost 4 bases at V and 3 bases at J; junction bases unmatched: 9. This CDR3 is 15 amino acids long. The CDR3 sequence is CASSSEAGQDYEQYF. In nucleotides, the CDR3 is TGTGCCAGCAGTTCCGAAGCCGGACAGGACTACGAGCAGTACTTC.

The V and J genes are TRBV4-1 and TRBJ2-7, with D unresolved. The germline CDR1 and CDR2 sequences are MGHRA and YSYEKL. This CDR3 comprises 16 residues. The V gene lost 0 bases and the J gene lost 2 bases, with 14 bases spanning the gap. The CDR3 here is CASSQDPPGLTYEQYF. The CDR3 DNA reads as TGCGCCAGCAGCCAAGACCCCCCGGGTCTAACCTACGAGCAGTACTTC.

This clone was recorded only once. V and J are TRBV4-3 and TRBJ2-7; D is perhaps TRBD1 (5 bases). Trimming stripped 0 bases from V and 2 bases from J, with 8 bases between. This CDR3 is 14 amino acids long. Germline V gene data show CDR1 as LGHNA and CDR2 as YSLEER. This CDR3 reads CASSQDRVAYEQYF. The CDR3 nucleotides are TGCGCCAGCAGCCAAGACAGGGTCGCCTACGAGCAGTACTTC.

In the case of this clone: Other nucleotide sequences in the sample specify the same CDR3. The CDR3 here is CASSLLSGANVLTF. CDR3 nucleotide sequence: TGCGCCAGCAGCTTATTGAGTGGGGCCAACGTCCTGACTTTC. V gene TRBV5-1 combines with J gene TRBJ2-6; D ambiguous. Germline CDR1 reads SGHRS; CDR2 reads YFSETQ. The CDR3 is 14 amino acids. V lost 2 bases to trimming and J lost 3 bases, with 6 bases between them.

J is TRBJ2-3 and V is TRBV25-1; TRBD2 agrees at 9 bases. The CDR3 is 18 amino acids. Trimming removed 6 bases from V and 0 bases from J; junction bases left unmatched: 13. Germline values: CDR1 MGHDK, CDR2 SYGVNS. DNA of the CDR3: TGTGCCAGCAGCGGCATTTCCGCGGGAGGGCCAAGCACAGATACGCAGTATTTT. The encoded protein is CASSGISAGGPSTDTQYF.